These T cell receptor beta chains were read from a single sample in a study of spatial heterogeneity in lung cancer. TCRdb processed the 5' RACE reads anew with MiXCR; each CDR3 protein has one entry. The top ten clones hold 1.9% of a sample with roughly 72,000 distinct CDR3 sequences, roughly 8.9% of them seen once. The sequencing used PBMCs, collected at follow-up. These receptors were obtained from a female donor with early-stage non-small cell lung cancer. CDR3s include the opening cysteine and the closing phenylalanine or tryptophan. Fields, in order: D gene, clone size, J gene, V gene, CDR3 DNA, CDR3 protein. D genes are given only for firm matches. The size of a clone is reported for some rows only, either as once, few or many, or as a class for expanded clones.

d_call: TRBD1
clone_size: few
j_call: TRBJ2-5
v_call: TRBV5-1
cdr3_nt: TGCGCCAGCAGCATGGGACAGACTCAAGAGACCCAGTACTTC
cdr3_aa: CASSMGQTQETQYF

d_call: TRBD2
clone_size: many
j_call: TRBJ2-7
v_call: TRBV18
cdr3_nt: TGTGCCAGCTCACCAGGGACTAGCGGGTTCTACGAGCAGTACTTC
cdr3_aa: CASSPGTSGFYEQYF

d_call: .
clone_size: many
j_call: TRBJ2-1
v_call: TRBV7-8
cdr3_nt: TGTGCCAGCACCTTTCTCGGCGGAGACGGAGATGAGCAGTTCTTC
cdr3_aa: CASTFLGGDGDEQFF

d_call: .
clone_size: .
j_call: TRBJ2-1
v_call: TRBV25-1
cdr3_nt: TGTGCCAGCGTGCTCTTCCTGGTTGAGCAGTTCTTC
cdr3_aa: CASVLFLVEQFF

d_call: .
clone_size: few
j_call: TRBJ2-3
v_call: TRBV2
cdr3_nt: TGTGCCAGCAACGGAGGACGGGCAGATACGCAGTATTTT
cdr3_aa: CASNGGRADTQYF

d_call: .
clone_size: .
j_call: TRBJ2-2
v_call: TRBV2
cdr3_nt: TGTGCCAGCCAACAGATACTGAACACCGGGGAGCTGTTTTTT
cdr3_aa: CASQQILNTGELFF

d_call: .
clone_size: many
j_call: TRBJ1-5
v_call: TRBV20-1
cdr3_nt: TGCAGTGCTAGAGATGCGGGTGTTCAGCCCCAGCATTTT
cdr3_aa: CSARDAGVQPQHF

d_call: TRBD1
clone_size: .
j_call: TRBJ2-5
v_call: TRBV5-1
cdr3_nt: TGCGCCAGCAGCTTACCGGGACAGGGTTATGAGACCCAGTACTTC
cdr3_aa: CASSLPGQGYETQYF

d_call: .
clone_size: many
j_call: TRBJ2-5
v_call: TRBV7-9
cdr3_nt: TGTGCCAGCAGCTTCCCGCCCAGGGGTCTTCAAGAGACCCAGTACTTC
cdr3_aa: CASSFPPRGLQETQYF

d_call: .
clone_size: few
j_call: TRBJ1-1
v_call: TRBV11-2
cdr3_nt: TGTGCCAGCAGCTTAGTTCAGAATGAAGCTTTCTTT
cdr3_aa: CASSLVQNEAFF

d_call: .
clone_size: many
j_call: TRBJ2-6
v_call: TRBV28
cdr3_nt: TGTGCCAGCAGTCTCGACACGGCCCCGAGGGGGGCCAACGTCCTGACTTTC
cdr3_aa: CASSLDTAPRGANVLTF

d_call: .
clone_size: many
j_call: TRBJ1-5
v_call: TRBV19
cdr3_nt: TGTGCCAGTAGTATTCCATTCCCAGATGACGACAACTGGCCCCAGCATTTT
cdr3_aa: CASSIPFPDDDNWPQHF

d_call: TRBD2
clone_size: many
j_call: TRBJ2-2
v_call: TRBV3-1
cdr3_nt: TGTGCCAGCAGCCCCTTAGCGGGAGCGGGGACCGGGGAGCTGTTTTTT
cdr3_aa: CASSPLAGAGTGELFF

d_call: .
clone_size: many
j_call: TRBJ2-2
v_call: TRBV5-1
cdr3_nt: TGCGCCAGCAGCTTGGATCCAGGCGCCACCGGGGAGCTGTTTTTT
cdr3_aa: CASSLDPGATGELFF

d_call: TRBD1
clone_size: many
j_call: TRBJ2-5
v_call: TRBV29-1
cdr3_nt: TGCAGCGTGAAATCCTGGGGGACAGGAGGCACCCAGTACTTC
cdr3_aa: CSVKSWGTGGTQYF

d_call: TRBD2
clone_size: many
j_call: TRBJ2-1
v_call: TRBV28
cdr3_nt: TGTGCCAGCAGATCTATACTAGCGGGAGAAGTCAATGAGCAGTTCTTC
cdr3_aa: CASRSILAGEVNEQFF

d_call: TRBD1
clone_size: many
j_call: TRBJ1-4
v_call: TRBV12-3/TRBV12-4
cdr3_nt: TGTGCCAGCAGTCCTCGGACAGGGGATGAAAAACTGTTTTTT
cdr3_aa: CASSPRTGDEKLFF

d_call: TRBD2
clone_size: many
j_call: TRBJ2-2
v_call: TRBV5-4
cdr3_nt: TGTGCCAGCAATCTGCGAACTAGCGGGAAGGACACCGGGGAGCTGTTTTTT
cdr3_aa: CASNLRTSGKDTGELFF

d_call: .
clone_size: many
j_call: TRBJ2-1
v_call: TRBV21-1
cdr3_nt: TGTGCCAGCAGCAAGTCAGGGGATAATGTTCTAAGCTCCTACAATGAGCAGTTCTTC
cdr3_aa: CASSKSGDNVLSSYNEQFF

d_call: .
clone_size: .
j_call: TRBJ2-2
v_call: TRBV12-3/TRBV12-4
cdr3_nt: TGTGCCAGCAGTACCGTACCCGGGGAGCTGTTTTTT
cdr3_aa: CASSTVPGELFF